This T cell receptor (beta chain) was found in a study of cytomegalovirus exposure and HLA in healthy donors. Broader study findings: In vitro experiments confirmed that three CMV-associated chains were specific for CMV antigens.

Details on this clone: What it binds is not known.

The repertoire was sequenced with immunoSEQ multiplex PCR; TCRdb's copy has only in-frame clones and lacks some. In the table there are 300,000 to 450,000 clones, 86% of which are singletons. The donors formed part of the roughly 120-subject validation cohort, distinct from the roughly 600-subject first cohort. The CDR3 sequence is 18 residues long. Germline CDR1 LGHNT, CDR2 FRNRAP. Unmatched junction bases numbered 16, after V lost 1 base and J lost 9 bases. Input material: PBMCs. This chain uses TRBV12-5 with TRBJ2-1; 9 bases agree with TRBD2. The source of this sequence is a woman aged 18-29 years in good health and CMV-seronegative. CDR3 residues: CASGLDVRVAGGKGEQFF. The CDR3 DNA reads as TGTGCTAGTGGTTTGGACGTCCGCGTGGCGGGGGGGAAGGGTGAGCAGTTCTTC.